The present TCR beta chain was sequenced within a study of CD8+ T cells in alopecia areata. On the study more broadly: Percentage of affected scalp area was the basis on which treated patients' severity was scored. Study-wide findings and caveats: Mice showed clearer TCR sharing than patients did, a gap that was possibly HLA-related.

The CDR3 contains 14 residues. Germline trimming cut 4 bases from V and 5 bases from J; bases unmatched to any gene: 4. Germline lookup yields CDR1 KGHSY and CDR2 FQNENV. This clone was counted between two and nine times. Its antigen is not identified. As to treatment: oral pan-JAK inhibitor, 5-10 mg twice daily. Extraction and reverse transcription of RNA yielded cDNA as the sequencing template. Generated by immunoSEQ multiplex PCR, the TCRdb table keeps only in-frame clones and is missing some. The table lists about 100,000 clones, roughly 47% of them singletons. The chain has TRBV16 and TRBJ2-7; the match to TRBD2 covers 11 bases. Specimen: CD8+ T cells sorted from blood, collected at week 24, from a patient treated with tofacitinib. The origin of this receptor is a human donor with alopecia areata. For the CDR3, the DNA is TGTGCCAGCAGCCCGGGGGGACTAGCGGACGAGCAGTACTTC. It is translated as CASSPGGLADEQYF.